The sample holds a few counts of the clone carrying this TCR beta chain. These data originate in a study of T cell repertoires in cytomegalovirus infection. The CDR3 has 13 amino acids. Germline values: CDR1 SGHAT, CDR2 FQNNGV. V was shortened by 2 bases and J by 6 bases, with 7 bases between the two germline ends. A single record per CDR3 protein comes from TCRdb applying MiXCR to the reads. The repertoire holds a few hundred thousand distinct CDR3 sequences, with around a quarter as singletons. This TCR derives from a human donor in good health (CMV status not recorded). Some clones in this sample may be carry-over from other donors' samples. What was sequenced was PBMCs. The chain combines TRBV11-2 with TRBJ1-4; tentatively, D is TRBD1 (6 bases). In DNA, the CDR3 is TGTGCCAGCAGCTTACAGGGGCATGAAAAACTGTTTTTT. This sequence encodes CASSLQGHEKLFF.